The clone carrying this T cell receptor (beta chain) has a handful of counts. The antigen is unknown. The sample originates from a study of cytomegalovirus exposure and HLA in healthy donors. Trimming took 6 bases from V and 6 from J; bases not matched to a gene: 12. The CDR3 spans 15 residues. Germline CDR1 is MNHEY and CDR2 is SMNVEV (reference sequence). Study results and limitations: Association with HLA alleles at 0.05 false discovery rate was found for 15,000 to 20,000 TCR beta sequences in a later analysis.

PCR was performed using 60 Vbeta and 13 Jbeta primers. Repertoires were generated with immunoSEQ multiplex PCR, while TCRdb's copy carries only in-frame clones and drops some. The table records roughly 180,000 clones, around four fifths of them present only once. The source of this sequence is a young man in good health and CMV-seronegative. The V and J genes are TRBV27 and TRBJ2-3; 7 nucleotides line up with TRBD1. Sequenced: PBMCs. The CDR3 coding sequence is TGTGCCAGCAGGCCCCCTACAGGGGTTGGGGATACGCAGTATTTT. Its protein product is CASRPPTGVGDTQYF.